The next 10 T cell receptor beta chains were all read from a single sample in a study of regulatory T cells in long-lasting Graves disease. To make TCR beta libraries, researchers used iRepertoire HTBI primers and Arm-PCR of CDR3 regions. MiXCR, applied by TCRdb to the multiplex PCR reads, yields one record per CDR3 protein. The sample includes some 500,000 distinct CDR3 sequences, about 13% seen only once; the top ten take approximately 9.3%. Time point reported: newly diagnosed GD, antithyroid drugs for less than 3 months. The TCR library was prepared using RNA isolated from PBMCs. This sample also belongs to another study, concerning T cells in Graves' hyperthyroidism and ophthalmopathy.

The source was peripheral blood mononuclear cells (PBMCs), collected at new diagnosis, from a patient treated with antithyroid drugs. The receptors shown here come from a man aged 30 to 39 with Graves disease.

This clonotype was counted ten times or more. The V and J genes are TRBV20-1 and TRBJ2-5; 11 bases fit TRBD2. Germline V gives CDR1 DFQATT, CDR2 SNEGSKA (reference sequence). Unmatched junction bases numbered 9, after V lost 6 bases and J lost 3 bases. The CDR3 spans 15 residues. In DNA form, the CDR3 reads TGCAGTGCCATTAGCGAACTAGCGGGAGAAGAGACCCAGTACTTC. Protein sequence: CSAISELAGEETQYF.

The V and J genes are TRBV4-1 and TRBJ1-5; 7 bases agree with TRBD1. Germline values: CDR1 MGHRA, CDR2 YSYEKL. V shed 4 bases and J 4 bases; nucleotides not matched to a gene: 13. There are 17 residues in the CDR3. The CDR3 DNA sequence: TGCGCCAGCAGCCCCAAACAGGGGAGAGGGGGAAATCAGCCCCAGCATTTT. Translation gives CASSPKQGRGGNQPQHF.

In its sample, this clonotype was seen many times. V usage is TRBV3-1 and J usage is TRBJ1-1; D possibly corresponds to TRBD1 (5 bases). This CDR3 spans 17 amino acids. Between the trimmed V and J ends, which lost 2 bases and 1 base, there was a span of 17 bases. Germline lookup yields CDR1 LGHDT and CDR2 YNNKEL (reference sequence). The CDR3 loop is CASSQSRFWQGNTEAFF. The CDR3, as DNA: TGTGCCAGCAGCCAATCCAGATTTTGGCAGGGGAACACTGAAGCTTTCTTT.

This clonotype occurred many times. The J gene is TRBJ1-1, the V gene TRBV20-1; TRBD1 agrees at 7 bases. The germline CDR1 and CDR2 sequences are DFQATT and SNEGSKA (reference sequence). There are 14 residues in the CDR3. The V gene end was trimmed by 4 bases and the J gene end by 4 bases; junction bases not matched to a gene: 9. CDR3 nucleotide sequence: TGCAGTGCTACCACAGGGGCGGTAGGCACTGAAGCTTTCTTT. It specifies CSATTGAVGTEAFF.

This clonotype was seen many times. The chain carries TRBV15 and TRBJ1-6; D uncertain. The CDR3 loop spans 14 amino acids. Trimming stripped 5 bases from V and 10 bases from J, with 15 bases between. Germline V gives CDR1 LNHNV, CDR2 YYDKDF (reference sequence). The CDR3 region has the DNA TGTGCCACCAGCGCTACCGTGGGTAACTCACCCCTCCACTTT. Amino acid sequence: CATSATVGNSPLHF.

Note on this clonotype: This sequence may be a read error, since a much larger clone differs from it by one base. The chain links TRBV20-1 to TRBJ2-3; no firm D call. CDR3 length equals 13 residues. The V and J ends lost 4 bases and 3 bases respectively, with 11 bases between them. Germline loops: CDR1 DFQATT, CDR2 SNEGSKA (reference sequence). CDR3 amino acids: CSAILGSTDTQYF. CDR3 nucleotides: TGCAGTGCTATTCTAGGCTCTACAGATACGCAGTATTTT.

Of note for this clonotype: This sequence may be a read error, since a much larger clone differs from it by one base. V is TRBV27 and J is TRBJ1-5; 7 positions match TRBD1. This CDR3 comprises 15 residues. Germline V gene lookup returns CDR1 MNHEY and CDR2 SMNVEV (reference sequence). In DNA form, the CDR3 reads TGTGCCTGCAGCGGGACAGTCTATAGCAATCAGCCCCAGCATTTT. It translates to CACSGTVYSNQPQHF.

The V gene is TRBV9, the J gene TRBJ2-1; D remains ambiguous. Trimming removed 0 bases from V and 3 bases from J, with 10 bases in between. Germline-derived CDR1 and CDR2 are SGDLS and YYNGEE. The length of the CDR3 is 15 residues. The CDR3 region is CASSVDAFNYNEQFF. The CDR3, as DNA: TGTGCCAGCAGCGTAGACGCTTTCAACTACAATGAGCAGTTCTTC.

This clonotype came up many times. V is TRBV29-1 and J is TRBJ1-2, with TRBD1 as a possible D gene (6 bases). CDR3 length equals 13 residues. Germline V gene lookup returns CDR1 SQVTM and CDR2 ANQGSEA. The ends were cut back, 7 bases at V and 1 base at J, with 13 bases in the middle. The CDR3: CSGAQGVNYGYTF. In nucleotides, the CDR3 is TGCAGCGGGGCACAGGGAGTTAACTATGGCTACACCTTC.

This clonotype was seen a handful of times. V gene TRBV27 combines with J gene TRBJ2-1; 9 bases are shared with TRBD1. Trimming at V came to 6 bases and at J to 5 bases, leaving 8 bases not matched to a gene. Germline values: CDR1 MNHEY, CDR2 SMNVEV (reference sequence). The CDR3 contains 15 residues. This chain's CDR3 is CASSLPGTGNNEQFF. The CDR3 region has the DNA TGTGCCAGCAGCCTACCCGGGACAGGGAACAATGAGCAGTTCTTC.